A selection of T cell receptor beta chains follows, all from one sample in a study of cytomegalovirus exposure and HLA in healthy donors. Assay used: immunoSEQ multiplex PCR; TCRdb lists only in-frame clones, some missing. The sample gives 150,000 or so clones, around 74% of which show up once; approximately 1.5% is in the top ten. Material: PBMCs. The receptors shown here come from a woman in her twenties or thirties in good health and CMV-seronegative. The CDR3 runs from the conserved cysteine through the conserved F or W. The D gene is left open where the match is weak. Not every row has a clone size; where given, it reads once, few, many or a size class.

CASSIWTGVAFF	TGTGCCAGTAGTATCTGGACAGGGGTAGCTTTCTTT	TRBD1	TRBV19	TRBJ1-1	-
CASSPRTGSVSPLHF	TGTGCCAGTAGTCCCCGGACAGGGTCGGTGTCACCCCTCCACTTT	TRBD1	TRBV19	TRBJ1-6	few
CATTVSPIRQGSNQPQHF	TGTGCCACCACAGTTTCTCCAATCCGGCAGGGAAGCAATCAGCCCCAGCATTTT	-	TRBV28	TRBJ1-5	-
CSDIEAFF	TGCAGCGACATCGAAGCTTTCTTT	-	TRBV29-1	TRBJ1-1	-
CAISASTLDVFSYEQYF	TGTGCCATCAGCGCCTCGACCCTAGACGTGTTCTCCTACGAGCAGTACTTC	-	TRBV10-3	TRBJ2-7	-
CASSPLAGGLIHTDTQYF	TGTGCCAGCTCACCACTAGCGGGGGGCCTCATACACACAGATACGCAGTATTTT	TRBD2	TRBV18	TRBJ2-3	-
CASGGGFQETQYF	TGTGCCAGCGGCGGTGGTTTCCAAGAGACCCAGTACTTC	-	TRBV27	TRBJ2-5	-
CASSRGGTVEEEQFF	TGTGCCAGCAGCCGAGGGGGGACAGTGGAAGAGGAGCAGTTCTTC	-	TRBV7-9	TRBJ2-1	-
CASRQGYTEAFF	TGTGCCAGCCGGCAGGGATACACTGAAGCTTTCTTT	-	TRBV18	TRBJ1-1	-
CASSVASGGGYNSPLHF	TGTGCCAGCAGCGTAGCCTCTGGGGGGGGCTATAATTCACCCCTCCACTTT	-	TRBV9	TRBJ1-6	-